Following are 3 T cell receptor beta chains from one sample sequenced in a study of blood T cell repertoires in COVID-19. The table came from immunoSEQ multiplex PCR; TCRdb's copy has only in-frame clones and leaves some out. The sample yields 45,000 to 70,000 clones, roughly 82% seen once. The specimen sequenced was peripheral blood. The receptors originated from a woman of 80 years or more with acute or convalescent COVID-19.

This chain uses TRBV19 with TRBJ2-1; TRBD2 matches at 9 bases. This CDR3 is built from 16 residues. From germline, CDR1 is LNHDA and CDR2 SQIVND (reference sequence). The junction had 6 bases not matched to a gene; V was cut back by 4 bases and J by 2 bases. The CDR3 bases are TGTGCCAGTAGTACCCTAGCGGGACCCACCTACAATGAGCAGTTCTTC. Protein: CASSTLAGPTYNEQFF. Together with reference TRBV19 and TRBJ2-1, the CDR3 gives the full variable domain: DGGITQSPKYLFRKEGQNVTLSCEQNLNHDAMYWYRQDPGQGLRLIYYSQIVNDFQKGDIAEGYSVSREKKESFPLTVTSAQKNPTAFYLCASSTLAGPTYNEQFFGPGTRLTVL.

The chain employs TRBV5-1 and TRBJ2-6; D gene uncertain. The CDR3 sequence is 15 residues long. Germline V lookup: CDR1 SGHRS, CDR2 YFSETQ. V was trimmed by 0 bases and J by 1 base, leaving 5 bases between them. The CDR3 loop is CASSLVMSGANVLTF. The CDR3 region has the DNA TGCGCCAGCAGCTTGGTCATGTCTGGGGCCAACGTCCTGACTTTC.

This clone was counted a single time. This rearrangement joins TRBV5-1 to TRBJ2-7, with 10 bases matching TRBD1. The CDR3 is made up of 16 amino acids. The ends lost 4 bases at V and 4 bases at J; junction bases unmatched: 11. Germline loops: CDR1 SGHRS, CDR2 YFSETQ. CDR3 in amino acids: CASSGLKTGGGYEQYF. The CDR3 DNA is TGCGCCAGCAGCGGACTCAAGACAGGGGGCGGTTACGAGCAGTACTTC.